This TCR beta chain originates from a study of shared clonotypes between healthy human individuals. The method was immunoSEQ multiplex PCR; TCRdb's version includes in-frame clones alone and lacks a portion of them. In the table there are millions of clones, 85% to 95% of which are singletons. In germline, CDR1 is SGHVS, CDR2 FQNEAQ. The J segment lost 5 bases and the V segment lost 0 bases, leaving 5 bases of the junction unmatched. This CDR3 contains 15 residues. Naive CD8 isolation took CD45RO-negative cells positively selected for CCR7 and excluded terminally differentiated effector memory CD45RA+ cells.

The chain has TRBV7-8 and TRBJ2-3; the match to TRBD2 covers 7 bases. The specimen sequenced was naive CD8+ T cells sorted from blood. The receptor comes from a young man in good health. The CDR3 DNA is TGTGCCAGCAGCTTAGCGGATTCTAGCGGAGATACGCAGTATTTT. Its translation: CASSLADSSGDTQYF.